The text below deals with one TCR beta chain. Constant-region reverse primers amplified full-length variable regions, followed by semi-nested Nested Universal Primer A PCR. TCRdb reprocessed the 5' RACE reads via MiXCR and lists one record per CDR3 protein. Among about 7,200 distinct CDR3 sequences listed, roughly 37% were seen once. CDR1 is SGDLS and CDR2 is YYNGEE in the germline V gene. V was clipped by 2 bases and J by 2 bases; unmatched bases: 5. There are 15 residues in the CDR3. Memory CD4+ T cells were sorted as CD4+CD45RO+CD25- cells. The chain carries TRBV9 and TRBJ2-3, with TRBD2 matching over 7 bases. The clonotype was recovered from a female donor with breast cancer. Sequencing input: memory CD4+ T cells sorted from blood. Subset: memory CD4+ T cells, CD4+CD45RO+CD25-. CDR3 DNA: TGTGCCAGCAGCGTTCTCGGGGGGACCACAGATACGCAGTATTTT. Translated: CASSVLGGTTDTQYF.